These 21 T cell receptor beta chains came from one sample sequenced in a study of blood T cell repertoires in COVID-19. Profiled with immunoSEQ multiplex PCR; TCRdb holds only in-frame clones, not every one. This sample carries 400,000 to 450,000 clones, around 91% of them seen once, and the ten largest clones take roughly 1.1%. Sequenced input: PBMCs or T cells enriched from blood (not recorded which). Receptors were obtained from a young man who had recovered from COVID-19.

CDR3 sequence: CASSARTDNQPQHF. The CDR3 nucleotides are TGTGCCAGCAGTGCGAGGACAGACAATCAGCCCCAGCATTTT. The rearrangement uses TRBV28 and TRBJ1-5; possible D gene TRBD1, 6 bases. CDR3 length: 14 residues. V dropped 5 bases and J dropped 3 bases, with 11 bases sitting between them. The germline V gene has CDR1 MDHEN and CDR2 SYDVKM.

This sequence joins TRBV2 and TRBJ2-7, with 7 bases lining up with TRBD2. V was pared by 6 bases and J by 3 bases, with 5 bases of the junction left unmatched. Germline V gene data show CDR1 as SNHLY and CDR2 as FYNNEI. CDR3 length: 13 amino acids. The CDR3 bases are TGTGCCAGCAGCTTAGCGGGCCGCTACGAGCAGTACTTC. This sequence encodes CASSLAGRYEQYF.

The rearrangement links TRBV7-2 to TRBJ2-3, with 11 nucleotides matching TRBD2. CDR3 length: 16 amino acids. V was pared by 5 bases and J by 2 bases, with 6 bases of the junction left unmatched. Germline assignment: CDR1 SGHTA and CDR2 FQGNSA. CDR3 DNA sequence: TGTGCCAGCAGCGTGCTAGCGGGAGGCACCACAGATACGCAGTATTTT. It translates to CASSVLAGGTTDTQYF.

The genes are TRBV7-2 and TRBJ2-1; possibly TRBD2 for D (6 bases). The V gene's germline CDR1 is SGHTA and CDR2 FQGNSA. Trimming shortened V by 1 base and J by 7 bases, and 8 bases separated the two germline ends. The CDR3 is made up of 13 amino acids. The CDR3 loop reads CASSLVGRNEQFF. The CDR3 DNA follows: TGTGCCAGCAGCTTAGTGGGGAGGAATGAGCAGTTCTTC.

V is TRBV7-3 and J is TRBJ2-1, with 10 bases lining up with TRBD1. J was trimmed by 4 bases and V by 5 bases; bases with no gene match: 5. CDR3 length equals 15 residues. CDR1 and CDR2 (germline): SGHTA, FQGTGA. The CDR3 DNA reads TGTGCCAGCAGCGCGGACAGGGGGATTTACAATGAGCAGTTCTTC. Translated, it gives CASSADRGIYNEQFF.

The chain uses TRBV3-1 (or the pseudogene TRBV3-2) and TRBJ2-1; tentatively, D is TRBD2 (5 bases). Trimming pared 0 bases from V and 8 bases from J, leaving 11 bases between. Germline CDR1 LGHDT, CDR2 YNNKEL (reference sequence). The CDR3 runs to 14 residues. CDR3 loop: CASSQDRRYHEQFF. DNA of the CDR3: TGTGCCAGCAGCCAAGATCGGAGGTATCATGAGCAGTTCTTC.

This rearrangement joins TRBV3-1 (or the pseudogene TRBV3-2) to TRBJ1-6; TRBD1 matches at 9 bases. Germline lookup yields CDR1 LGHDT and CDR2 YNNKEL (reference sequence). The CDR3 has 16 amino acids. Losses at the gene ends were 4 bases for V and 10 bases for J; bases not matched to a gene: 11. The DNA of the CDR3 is TGTGCCAGCAGCCCAAATCCAGGACAGGGGAAATCACCCCTCCACTTT. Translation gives CASSPNPGQGKSPLHF.

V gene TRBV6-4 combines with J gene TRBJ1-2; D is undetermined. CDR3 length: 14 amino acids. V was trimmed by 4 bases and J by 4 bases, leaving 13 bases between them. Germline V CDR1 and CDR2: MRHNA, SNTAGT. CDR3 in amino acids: CASSARTVIYGYTF. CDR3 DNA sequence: TGTGCCAGCAGTGCCCGGACTGTGATCTATGGCTACACCTTC.

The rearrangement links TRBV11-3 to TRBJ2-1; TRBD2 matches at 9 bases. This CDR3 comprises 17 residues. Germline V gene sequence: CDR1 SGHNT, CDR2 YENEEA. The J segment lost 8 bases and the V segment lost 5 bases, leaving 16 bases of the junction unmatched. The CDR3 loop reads CASSPSTSGRHQDEQFF. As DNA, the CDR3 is TGTGCCAGCAGCCCCAGTACCAGCGGGAGGCACCAGGATGAGCAGTTCTTC.

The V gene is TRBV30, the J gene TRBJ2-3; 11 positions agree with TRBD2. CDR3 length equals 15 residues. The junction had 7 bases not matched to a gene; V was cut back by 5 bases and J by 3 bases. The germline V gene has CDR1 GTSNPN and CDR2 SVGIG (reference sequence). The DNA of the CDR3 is TGTGCCTGGGAAAGGACTAGCGGGTTTACAGATACGCAGTATTTT. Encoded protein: CAWERTSGFTDTQYF.

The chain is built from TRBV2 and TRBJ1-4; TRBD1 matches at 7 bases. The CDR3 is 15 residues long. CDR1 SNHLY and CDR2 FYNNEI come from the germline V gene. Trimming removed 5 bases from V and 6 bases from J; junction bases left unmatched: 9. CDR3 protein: CASSRTTGPYEKLFF. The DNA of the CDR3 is TGTGCCAGCAGTAGGACGACAGGGCCCTATGAAAAACTGTTTTTT.

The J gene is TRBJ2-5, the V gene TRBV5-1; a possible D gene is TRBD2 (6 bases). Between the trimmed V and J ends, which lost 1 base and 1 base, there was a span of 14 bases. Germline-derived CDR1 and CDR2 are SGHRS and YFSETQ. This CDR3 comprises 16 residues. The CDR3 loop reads CASSLNARDPQETQYF. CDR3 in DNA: TGCGCCAGCAGCTTGAATGCGCGGGACCCCCAAGAGACCCAGTACTTC.

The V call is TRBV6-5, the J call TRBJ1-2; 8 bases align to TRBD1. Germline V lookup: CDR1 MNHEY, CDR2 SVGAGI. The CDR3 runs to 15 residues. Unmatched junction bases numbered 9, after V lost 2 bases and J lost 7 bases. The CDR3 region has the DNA TGTGCCAGCAGTTACGGTCAACAGGGGGTCAGTGGCTACACCTTC. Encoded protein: CASSYGQQGVSGYTF.

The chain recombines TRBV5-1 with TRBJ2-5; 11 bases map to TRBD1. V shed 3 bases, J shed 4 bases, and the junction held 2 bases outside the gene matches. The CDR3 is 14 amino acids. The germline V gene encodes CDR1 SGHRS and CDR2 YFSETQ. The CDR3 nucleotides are TGCGCCAGCAGCTGGACAGGGGGCAGAGAGACCCAGTACTTC. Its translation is CASSWTGGRETQYF.

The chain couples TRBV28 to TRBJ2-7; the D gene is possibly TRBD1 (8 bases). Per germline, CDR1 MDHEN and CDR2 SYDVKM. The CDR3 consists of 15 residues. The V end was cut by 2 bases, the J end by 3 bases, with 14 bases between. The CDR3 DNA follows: TGTGCCAGCAGTTTACCACAGGGGGGGAACTACGAGCAGTACTTC. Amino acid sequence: CASSLPQGGNYEQYF.

The CDR3 here is CASSRPGQIYGYTF. Here the CDR3 DNA reads TGTGCCAGCTCTCGACCGGGACAGATCTATGGCTACACCTTC. The chain couples TRBV5-6 to TRBJ1-2, with 7 bases lining up with TRBD1. The V segment lost 7 bases and the J segment 4 bases; nucleotides outside the gene matches: 10. The CDR3 is made up of 14 amino acids. Germline V gene data show CDR1 as SGHDT and CDR2 as YYEEEE.

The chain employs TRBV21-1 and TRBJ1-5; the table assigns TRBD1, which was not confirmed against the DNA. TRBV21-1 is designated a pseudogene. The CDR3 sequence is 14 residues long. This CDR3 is CASNKQGSGQPQHF. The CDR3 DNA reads TGTGCCAGCAATAAACAGGGGTCAGGTCAGCCCCAGCATTTT.

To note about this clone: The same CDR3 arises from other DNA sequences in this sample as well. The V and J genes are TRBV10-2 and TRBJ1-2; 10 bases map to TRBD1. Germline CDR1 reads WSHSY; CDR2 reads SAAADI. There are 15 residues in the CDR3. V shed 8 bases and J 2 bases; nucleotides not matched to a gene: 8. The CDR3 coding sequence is TGCGCCAGCGGAGACCTGGGACAGGGGAACTATGGCTACACCTTC. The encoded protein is CASGDLGQGNYGYTF.

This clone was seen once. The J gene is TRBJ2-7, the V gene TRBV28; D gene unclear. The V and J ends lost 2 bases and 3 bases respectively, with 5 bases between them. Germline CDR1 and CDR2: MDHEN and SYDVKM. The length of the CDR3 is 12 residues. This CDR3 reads CASSLRVYEQYF. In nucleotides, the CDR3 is TGTGCCAGCAGTTTACGAGTCTACGAGCAGTACTTC.

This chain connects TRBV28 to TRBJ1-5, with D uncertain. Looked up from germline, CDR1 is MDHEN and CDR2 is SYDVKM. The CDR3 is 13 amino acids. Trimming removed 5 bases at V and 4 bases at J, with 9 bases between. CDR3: CASSIRGNQPQHF. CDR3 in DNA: TGTGCCAGCAGTATTCGGGGAAATCAGCCCCAGCATTTT.

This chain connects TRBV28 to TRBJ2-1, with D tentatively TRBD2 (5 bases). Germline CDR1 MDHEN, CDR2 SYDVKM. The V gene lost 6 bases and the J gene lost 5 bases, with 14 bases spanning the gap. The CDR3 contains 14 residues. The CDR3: CASSPLWRDNEQFF. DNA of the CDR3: TGTGCCAGCAGCCCTCTCTGGCGGGACAATGAGCAGTTCTTC.